This T cell receptor beta chain derives from a study of T cell repertoires in cytomegalovirus infection. TCRdb re-called the reads with MiXCR, one entry per CDR3 protein. The sample lists some 400,000 distinct CDR3 sequences, around 18% occurring once. The CDR3 totals 14 residues. The V segment lost 3 bases and the J segment 5 bases; nucleotides outside the gene matches: 4. Germline V CDR1 and CDR2: SGHRS, YFSETQ. The receptor's source is a human donor in good health (CMV status not recorded). Some clones in this sample may be carry-over from other donors' samples. The V call is TRBV5-1, the J call TRBJ2-3; 9 nucleotides align to TRBD2. The source material was PBMCs. CDR3 amino acids: CASSSGLALDTQYF. The DNA of the CDR3 is TGCGCCAGCAGCTCGGGACTAGCACTAGATACGCAGTATTTT.